The 3 T cell receptor beta chains reported below all come from one sample, sequenced in a study of identical twins. TCRdb recomputed calls from the 5' RACE reads with MiXCR, one row per CDR3 protein. The data contain 650,000 to 750,000 distinct CDR3 sequences, 21% of them singletons. This sample also belongs to another study, concerning T cells expressing NK-cell markers.

Sequencing used PBMCs. The source of these receptors is a woman aged 18 to 35 in good health.

This clonotype was recorded a few times. V gene TRBV11-2 combines with J gene TRBJ2-3; D is undetermined. CDR3 size: 15 residues. The germline gives CDR1 SGHAT, CDR2 FQNNGV. Trimming removed 1 base from V and 4 bases from J, with 12 bases in between. The CDR3 sequence is CASSLGARLSDTQYF. In nucleotides, the CDR3 is TGTGCCAGCAGCTTAGGGGCTCGATTGTCAGATACGCAGTATTTT.

This clonotype was detected only a few times. The chain joins TRBV7-2 to TRBJ1-3; D is ambiguous. CDR1 is SGHTA, CDR2 FQGNSA, per germline. The CDR3 is 16 residues long. The V end was cut by 6 bases, the J end by 0 bases, with 15 bases between. CDR3 in DNA: TGTGCCAGCAGTGCCAACGTCCCCCGCTCTGGAAACACCATATATTTT. It translates to CASSANVPRSGNTIYF.

V is TRBV12-3 or TRBV12-4 and J is TRBJ2-7; 8 positions agree with TRBD2. V gave up 6 bases and J gave up 2 bases; unmatched junction bases: 9. This CDR3 has 15 amino acids. The CDR3 sequence: CASSLNPGGAYEQYF. The CDR3, as DNA: TGTGCCAGCAGCCTTAACCCCGGGGGGGCCTACGAGCAGTACTTC.